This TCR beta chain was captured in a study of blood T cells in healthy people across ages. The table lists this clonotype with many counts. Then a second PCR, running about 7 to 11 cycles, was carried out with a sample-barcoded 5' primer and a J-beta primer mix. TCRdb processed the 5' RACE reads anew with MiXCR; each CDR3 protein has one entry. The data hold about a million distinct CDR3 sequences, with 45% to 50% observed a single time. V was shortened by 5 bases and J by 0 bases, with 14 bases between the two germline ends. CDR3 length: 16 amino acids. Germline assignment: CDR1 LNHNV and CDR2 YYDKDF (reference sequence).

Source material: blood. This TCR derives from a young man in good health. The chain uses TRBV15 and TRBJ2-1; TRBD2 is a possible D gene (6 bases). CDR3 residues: CATSGPGGYSYNEQFF. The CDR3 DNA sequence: TGTGCCACCAGCGGTCCCGGGGGTTACTCCTACAATGAGCAGTTCTTC. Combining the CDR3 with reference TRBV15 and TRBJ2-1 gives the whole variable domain DAMVIQNPRYQVTQFGKPVTLSCSQTLNHNVMYWYQQKSSQAPKLLFHYYDKDFNNEADTPDNFQSRRPNTSFCFLDIRSPGLGDTAMYLCATSGPGGYSYNEQFFGPGTRLTVL.